This TCR beta chain was captured in a study of T cells after yellow fever vaccination. Study outcomes and limitations: Post-booster samples contained most primary-vaccination clones (more than 95% CD4, about 90% CD8).

V was pared by 4 bases and J by 4 bases, with 16 bases between. The CDR3 has 15 amino acids. Per the germline V gene, CDR1 is SGHTA and CDR2 is FQGNSA. This clonotype came up a few times. Its antigen is not identified. Generation of TCR cDNA used 5'RACE template switching (which added a universal primer site and UMIs). TCRdb fed the 5' RACE reads into MiXCR, producing one record per CDR3 protein. The sample lists 610,000 or so distinct CDR3 sequences, 10% to 15% occurring once. The sequenced sample was PBMCs, obtained on the day of the yellow fever booster vaccination. The chain has TRBV7-2 and TRBJ1-2; D remains ambiguous. The sequence derives from a young man who received the YFV17D yellow fever vaccine. CDR3 sequence (DNA): TGTGCCAGCAGCTCCGCGCAACATTGGGGCTATGGCTACACCTTC. Encoded protein: CASSSAQHWGYGYTF.